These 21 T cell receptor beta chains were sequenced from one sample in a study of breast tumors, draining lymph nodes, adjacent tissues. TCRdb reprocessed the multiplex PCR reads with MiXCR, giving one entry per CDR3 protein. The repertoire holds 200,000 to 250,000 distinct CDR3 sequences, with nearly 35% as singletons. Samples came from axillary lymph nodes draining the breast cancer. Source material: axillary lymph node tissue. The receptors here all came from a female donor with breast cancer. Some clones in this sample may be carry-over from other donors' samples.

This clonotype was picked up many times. DNA of the CDR3: TGTGCCAGCAGTGAAGGCAGTACCTACGAGCAGTACTTC. Translated: CASSEGSTYEQYF. This chain links TRBV2 with TRBJ2-7, with D unclear. Looked up from germline, CDR1 is SNHLY and CDR2 is FYNNEI. The CDR3 is 13 amino acids. Trimming pared 1 base from V and 2 bases from J, leaving 6 bases between.

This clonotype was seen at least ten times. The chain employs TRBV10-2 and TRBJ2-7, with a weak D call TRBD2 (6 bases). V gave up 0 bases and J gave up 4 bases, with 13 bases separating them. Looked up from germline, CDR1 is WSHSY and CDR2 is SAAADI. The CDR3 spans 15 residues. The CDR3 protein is CASSESPGLLYEQYF. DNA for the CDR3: TGCGCCAGCAGTGAGTCGCCGGGACTCCTATACGAGCAGTACTTC.

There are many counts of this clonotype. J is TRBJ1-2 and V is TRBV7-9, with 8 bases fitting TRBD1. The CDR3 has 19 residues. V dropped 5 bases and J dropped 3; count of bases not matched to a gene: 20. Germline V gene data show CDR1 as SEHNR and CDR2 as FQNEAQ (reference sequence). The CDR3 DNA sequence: TGTGCCAGCAGCGATATTATTGTCCCGAGGACAGGGATTCACTATGGCTACACCTTC. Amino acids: CASSDIIVPRTGIHYGYTF.

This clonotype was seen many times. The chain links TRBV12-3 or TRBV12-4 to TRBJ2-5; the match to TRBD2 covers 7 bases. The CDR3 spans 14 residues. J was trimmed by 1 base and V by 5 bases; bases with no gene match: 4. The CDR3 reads CASSPGLVQETQYF. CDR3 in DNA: TGTGCCAGCAGTCCCGGACTAGTCCAAGAGACCCAGTACTTC.

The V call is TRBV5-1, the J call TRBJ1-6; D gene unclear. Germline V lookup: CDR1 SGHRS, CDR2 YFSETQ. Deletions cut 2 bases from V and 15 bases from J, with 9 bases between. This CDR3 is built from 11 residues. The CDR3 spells CASSFERHLHF. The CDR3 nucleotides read TGCGCCAGCAGCTTTGAGAGACACCTCCACTTT.

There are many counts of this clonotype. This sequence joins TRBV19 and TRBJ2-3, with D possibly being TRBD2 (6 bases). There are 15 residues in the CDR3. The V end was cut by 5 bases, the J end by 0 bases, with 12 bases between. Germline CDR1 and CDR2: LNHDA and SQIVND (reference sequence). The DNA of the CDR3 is TGTGCCAGTAGTTCGACGGGAGCCAGCACAGATACGCAGTATTTT. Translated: CASSSTGASTDTQYF.

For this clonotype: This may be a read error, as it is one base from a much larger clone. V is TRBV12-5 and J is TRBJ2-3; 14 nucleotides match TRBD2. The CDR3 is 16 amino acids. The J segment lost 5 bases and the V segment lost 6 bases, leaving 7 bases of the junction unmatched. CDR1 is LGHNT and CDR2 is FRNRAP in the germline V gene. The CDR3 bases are TGTGCTAGTGGCAGCGGACTAGCGGGAGGAGGAGATACGCAGTATTTT. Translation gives CASGSGLAGGGDTQYF. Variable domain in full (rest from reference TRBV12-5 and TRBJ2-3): DARVTQTPRHKVTEMGQEVTMRCQPILGHNTVFWYRQTMMQGLELLAYFRNRAPLDDSGMPKDRFSAEMPDATLATLKIQPSEPRDSAVYFCASGSGLAGGGDTQYFGPGTRLTVL.

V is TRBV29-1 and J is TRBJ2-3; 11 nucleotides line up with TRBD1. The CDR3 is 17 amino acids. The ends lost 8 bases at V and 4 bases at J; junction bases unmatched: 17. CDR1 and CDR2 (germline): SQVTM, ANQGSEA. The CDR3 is CSLGTGGRAGGSDTQYF. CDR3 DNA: TGCAGCTTAGGGACAGGGGGACGAGCGGGAGGATCAGATACGCAGTATTTT.

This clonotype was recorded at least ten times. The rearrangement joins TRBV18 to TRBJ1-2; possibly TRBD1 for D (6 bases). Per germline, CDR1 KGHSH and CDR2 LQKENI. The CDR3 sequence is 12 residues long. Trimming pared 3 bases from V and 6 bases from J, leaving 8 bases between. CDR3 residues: CASSPNRDGYTF. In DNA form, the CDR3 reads TGTGCCAGCTCACCGAACAGGGATGGCTACACCTTC.

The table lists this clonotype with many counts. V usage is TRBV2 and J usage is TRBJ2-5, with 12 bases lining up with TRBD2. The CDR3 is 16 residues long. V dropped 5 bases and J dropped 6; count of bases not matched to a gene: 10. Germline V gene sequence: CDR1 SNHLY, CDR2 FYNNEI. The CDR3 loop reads CASSITLAGGLKTQYF. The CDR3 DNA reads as TGTGCCAGCAGTATCACTCTAGCGGGGGGGCTGAAGACCCAGTACTTC.

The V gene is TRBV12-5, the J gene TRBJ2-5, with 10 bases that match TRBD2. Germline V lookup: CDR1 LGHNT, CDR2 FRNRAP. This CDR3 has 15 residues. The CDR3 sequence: CASSFGSGGPQTQYF. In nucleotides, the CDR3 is TGTGCCAGCAGTTTCGGTAGCGGGGGGCCCCAGACCCAGTACTTC.

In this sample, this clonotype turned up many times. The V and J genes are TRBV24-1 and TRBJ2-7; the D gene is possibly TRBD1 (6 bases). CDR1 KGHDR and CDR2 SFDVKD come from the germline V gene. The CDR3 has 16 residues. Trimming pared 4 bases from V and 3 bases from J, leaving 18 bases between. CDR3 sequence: CATSDKKGQDYYEQYF. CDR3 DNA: TGTGCCACCAGTGACAAAAAGGGACAAGATTACTACGAGCAGTACTTC.

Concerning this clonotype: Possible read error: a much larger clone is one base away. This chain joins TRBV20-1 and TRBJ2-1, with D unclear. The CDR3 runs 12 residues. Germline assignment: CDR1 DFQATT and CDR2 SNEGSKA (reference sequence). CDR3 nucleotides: TGCAGTGCTGAACCTGGAACGGGTGAGCCGTTCTTC. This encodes CSAEPGTGEPFF.

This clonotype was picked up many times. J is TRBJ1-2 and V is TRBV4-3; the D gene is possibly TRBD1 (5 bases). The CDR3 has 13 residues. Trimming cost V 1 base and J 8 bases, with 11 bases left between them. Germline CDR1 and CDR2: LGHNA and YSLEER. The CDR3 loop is CASSQAGILGYTF. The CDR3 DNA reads TGCGCCAGCAGCCAAGCAGGGATCCTGGGCTACACCTTC.

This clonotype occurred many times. Written as DNA, the CDR3 is TGTGCCAGCAGCTCGCCCTCTGGACAGGGGGCCGTTAATCCGCCCCTCCACTTT. It is translated as CASSSPSGQGAVNPPLHF. The genes are TRBV7-9 and TRBJ1-6; TRBD1 matches at 11 bases. The V gene end was trimmed by 4 bases and the J gene end by 13 bases; junction bases not matched to a gene: 18. This CDR3 region has 18 residues. The germline CDR1 and CDR2 sequences are SEHNR and FQNEAQ (reference sequence).

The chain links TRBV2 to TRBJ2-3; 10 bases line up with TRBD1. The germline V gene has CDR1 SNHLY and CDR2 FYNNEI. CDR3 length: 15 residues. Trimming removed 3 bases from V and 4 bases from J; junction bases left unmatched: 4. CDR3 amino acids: CASSERGTGADTQYF. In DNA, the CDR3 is TGTGCCAGCAGTGAGAGGGGGACAGGGGCAGATACGCAGTATTTT. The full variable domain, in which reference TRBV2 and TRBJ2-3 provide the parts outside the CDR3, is EPEVTQTPSHQVTQMGQEVILRCVPISNHLYFYWYRQILGQKVEFLVSFYNNEISEKSEIFDDQFSVERPDGSNFTLKIRSTKLEDSAMYFCASSERGTGADTQYFGPGTRLTVL.

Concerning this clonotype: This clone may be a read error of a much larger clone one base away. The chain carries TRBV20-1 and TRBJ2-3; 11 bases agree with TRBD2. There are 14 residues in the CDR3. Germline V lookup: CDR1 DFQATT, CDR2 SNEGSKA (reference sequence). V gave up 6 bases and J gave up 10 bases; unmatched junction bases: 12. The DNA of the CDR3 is TGCAGTGCAAATTCTCTAGCGGGGGGCGAGCCGCAGTATTTT. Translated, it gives CSANSLAGGEPQYF.

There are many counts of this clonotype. The CDR3 nucleotides read TGTGCCAGCACCAAAACCCCAGAAAGATACGAGCAGTACTTC. It is translated as CASTKTPERYEQYF. The V call is TRBV7-8, the J call TRBJ2-7; D is unresolved. V was pared by 7 bases and J by 4 bases, with 17 bases between. The germline V gene encodes CDR1 SGHVS and CDR2 FQNEAQ. The CDR3 totals 14 residues.

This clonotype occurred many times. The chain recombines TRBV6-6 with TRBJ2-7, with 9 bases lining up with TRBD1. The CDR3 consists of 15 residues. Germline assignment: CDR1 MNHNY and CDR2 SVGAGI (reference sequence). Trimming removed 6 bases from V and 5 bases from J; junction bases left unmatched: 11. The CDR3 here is CASRRGPGQGDEQYF. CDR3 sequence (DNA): TGTGCCAGCAGGCGTGGCCCGGGACAGGGAGACGAGCAGTACTTC.

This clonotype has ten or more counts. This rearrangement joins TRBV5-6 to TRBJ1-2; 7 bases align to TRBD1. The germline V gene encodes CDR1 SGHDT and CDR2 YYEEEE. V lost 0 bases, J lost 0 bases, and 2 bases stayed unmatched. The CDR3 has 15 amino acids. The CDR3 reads CASSLGQGANYGYTF. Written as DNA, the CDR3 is TGTGCCAGCAGCTTGGGGCAGGGGGCTAACTATGGCTACACCTTC.

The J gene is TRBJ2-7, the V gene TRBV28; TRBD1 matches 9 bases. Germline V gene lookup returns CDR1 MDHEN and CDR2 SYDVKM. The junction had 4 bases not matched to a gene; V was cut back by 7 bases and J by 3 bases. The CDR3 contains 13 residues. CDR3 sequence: CASNLGQGYEQYF. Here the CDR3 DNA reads TGTGCCAGCAATCTGGGACAGGGCTACGAGCAGTACTTC.